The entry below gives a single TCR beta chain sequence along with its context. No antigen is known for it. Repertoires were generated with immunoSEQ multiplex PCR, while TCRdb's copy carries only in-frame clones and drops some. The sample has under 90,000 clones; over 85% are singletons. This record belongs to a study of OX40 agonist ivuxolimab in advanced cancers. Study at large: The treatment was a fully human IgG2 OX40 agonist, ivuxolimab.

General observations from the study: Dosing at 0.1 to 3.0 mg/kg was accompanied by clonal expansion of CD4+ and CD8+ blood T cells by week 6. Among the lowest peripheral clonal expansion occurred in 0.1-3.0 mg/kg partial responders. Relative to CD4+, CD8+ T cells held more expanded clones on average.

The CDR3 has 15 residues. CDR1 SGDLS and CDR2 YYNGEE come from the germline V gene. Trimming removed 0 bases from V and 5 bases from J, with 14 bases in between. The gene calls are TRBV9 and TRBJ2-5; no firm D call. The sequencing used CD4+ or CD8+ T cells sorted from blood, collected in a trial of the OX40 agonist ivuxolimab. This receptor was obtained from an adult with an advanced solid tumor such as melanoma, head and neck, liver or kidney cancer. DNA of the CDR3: TGTGCCAGCAGCGTAGGACCCGAAAATTTTGAGACCCAGTACTTC. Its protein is CASSVGPENFETQYF. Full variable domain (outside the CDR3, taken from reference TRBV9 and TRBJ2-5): DSGVTQTPKHLITATGQRVTLRCSPRSGDLSVYWYQQSLDQGLQFLIQYYNGEERAKGNILERFSAQQFPDLHSELNLSSLELGDSALYFCASSVGPENFETQYFGPGTRLLVL.